What follows describes a single T cell receptor (beta chain). CDR3 length equals 19 residues. These data are taken from a study of blood T cell repertoires in COVID-19. Study context: COVID-19 samples collected from the United States, Italy and Spain covered acute and convalescent phases. T cells, B-cell-depleted T cells, or PBMCs supplied cDNA or gDNA.

In the study's own analysis: By means of reference gene primer amplification, nucleated cell counts were estimated. Method: immunoSEQ multiplex PCR; TCRdb's copy keeps in-frame clones and lacks some. That table is the source of V, J and clone size, and D and trimming were worked out from the DNA. In the table there are 90,000 to 150,000 clones, about 84% of which are singletons. This chain joins TRBV21-1 and TRBJ2-3; the tabulated D call, TRBD2, remains unverified against the DNA. TRBV21-1 is listed as a pseudogene. The sample taken for sequencing was peripheral blood. This clonotype was obtained from a man between 60 and 75 years old with acute or convalescent COVID-19. For the CDR3, the DNA is TGTGCCAGCAGCAAATTGTACTCCGGGACTAGCGGGAACACAGATACGCAGTATTTT. This translates into CASSKLYSGTSGNTDTQYF.